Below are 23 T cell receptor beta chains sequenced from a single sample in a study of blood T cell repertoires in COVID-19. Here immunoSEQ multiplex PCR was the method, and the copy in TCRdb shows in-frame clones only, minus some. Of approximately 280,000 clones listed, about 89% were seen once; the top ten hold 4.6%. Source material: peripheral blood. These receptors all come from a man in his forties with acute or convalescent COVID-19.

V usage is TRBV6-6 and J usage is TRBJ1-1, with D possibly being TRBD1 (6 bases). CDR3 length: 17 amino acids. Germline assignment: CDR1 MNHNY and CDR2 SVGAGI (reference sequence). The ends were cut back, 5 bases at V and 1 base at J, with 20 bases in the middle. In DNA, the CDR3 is TGTGCCAGCAGTCCCCGAACAGGGTGGGGTGCGAACACTGAAGCTTTCTTT. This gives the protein CASSPRTGWGANTEAFF.

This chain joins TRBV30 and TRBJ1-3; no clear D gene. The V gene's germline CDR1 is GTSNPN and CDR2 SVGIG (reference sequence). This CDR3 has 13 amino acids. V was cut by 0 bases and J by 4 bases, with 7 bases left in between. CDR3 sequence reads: CAWSVSGGNTIYF. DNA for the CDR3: TGTGCCTGGAGTGTATCGGGGGGAAACACCATATATTTT.

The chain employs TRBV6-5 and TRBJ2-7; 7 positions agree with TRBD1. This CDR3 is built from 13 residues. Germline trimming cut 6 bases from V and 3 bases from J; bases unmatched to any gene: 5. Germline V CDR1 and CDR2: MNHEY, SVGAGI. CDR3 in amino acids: CASSRGQFYEQYF. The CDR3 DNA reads TGTGCCAGCAGCAGGGGACAGTTCTACGAGCAGTACTTC.

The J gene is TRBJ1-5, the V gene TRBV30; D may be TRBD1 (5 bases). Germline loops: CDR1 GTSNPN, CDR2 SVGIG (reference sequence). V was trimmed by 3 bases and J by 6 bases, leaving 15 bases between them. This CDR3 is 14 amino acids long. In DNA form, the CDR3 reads TGTGCCTGGAGCCCCGGAGGGGCGGTTCAGCCCCAGCATTTT. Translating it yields CAWSPGGAVQPQHF.

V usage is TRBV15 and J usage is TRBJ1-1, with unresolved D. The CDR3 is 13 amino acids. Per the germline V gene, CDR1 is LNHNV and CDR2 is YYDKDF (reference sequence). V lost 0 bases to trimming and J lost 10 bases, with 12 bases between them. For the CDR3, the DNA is TGTGCCACCAGCAGAGAGGGAGGACTGGTAGCTTTCTTT. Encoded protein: CATSREGGLVAFF.

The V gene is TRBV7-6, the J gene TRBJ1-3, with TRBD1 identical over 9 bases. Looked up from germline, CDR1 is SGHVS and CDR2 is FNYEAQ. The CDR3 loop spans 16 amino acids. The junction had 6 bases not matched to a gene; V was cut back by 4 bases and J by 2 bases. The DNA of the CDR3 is TGTGCCAGCAGCTCTAGACAGGGGGATCCTGGAAACACCATATATTTT. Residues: CASSSRQGDPGNTIYF.

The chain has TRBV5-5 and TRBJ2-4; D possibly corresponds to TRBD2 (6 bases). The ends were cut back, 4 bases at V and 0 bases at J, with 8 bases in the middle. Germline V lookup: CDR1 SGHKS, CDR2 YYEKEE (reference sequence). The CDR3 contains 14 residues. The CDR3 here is CASSGGVAKNIQYF. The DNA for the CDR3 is TGTGCCAGCAGCGGAGGGGTAGCCAAAAACATTCAGTACTTC.

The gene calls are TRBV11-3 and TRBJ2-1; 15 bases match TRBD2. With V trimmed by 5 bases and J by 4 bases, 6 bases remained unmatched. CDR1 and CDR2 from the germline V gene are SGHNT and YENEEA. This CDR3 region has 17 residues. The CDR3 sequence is CASSPGLAGGWYNEQFF. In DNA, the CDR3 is TGTGCCAGCAGCCCTGGACTAGCGGGGGGGTGGTACAATGAGCAGTTCTTC.

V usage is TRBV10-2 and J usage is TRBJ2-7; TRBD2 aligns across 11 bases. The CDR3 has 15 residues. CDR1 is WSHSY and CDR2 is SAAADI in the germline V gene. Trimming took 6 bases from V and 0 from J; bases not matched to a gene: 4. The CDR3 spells CASSGLAGLSYEQYF. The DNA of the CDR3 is TGCGCCAGCAGCGGACTAGCGGGCCTCTCCTACGAGCAGTACTTC.

This CDR3 is CARRTGGNSPLHF. CDR3 sequence (DNA): TGTGCCAGGCGGACGGGCGGGAATTCACCCCTCCACTTT. The V call is TRBV27, the J call TRBJ1-6; D remains unclear. CDR1 and CDR2 from the germline V gene are MNHEY and SMNVEV (reference sequence). The ends were cut back, 9 bases at V and 7 bases at J, with 13 bases in the middle. The CDR3 consists of 13 residues.

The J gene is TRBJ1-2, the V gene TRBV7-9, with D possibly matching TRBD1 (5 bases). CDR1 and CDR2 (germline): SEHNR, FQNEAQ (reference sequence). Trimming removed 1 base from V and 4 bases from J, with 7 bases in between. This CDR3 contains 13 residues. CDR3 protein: CASSLETAYGYTF. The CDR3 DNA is TGTGCCAGCAGCTTAGAGACAGCCTATGGCTACACCTTC.

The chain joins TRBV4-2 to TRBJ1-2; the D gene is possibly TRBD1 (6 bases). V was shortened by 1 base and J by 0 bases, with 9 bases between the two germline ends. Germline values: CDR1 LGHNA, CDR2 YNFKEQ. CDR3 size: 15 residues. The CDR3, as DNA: TGTGCCAGCAGCCAAGGGACAGCTCCTAACTATGGCTACACCTTC. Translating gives CASSQGTAPNYGYTF.

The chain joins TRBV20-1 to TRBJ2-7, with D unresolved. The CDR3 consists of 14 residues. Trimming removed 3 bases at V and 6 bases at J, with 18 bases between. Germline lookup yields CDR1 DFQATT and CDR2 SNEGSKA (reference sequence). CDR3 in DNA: TGCAGTGCTAGTGAGGTGCGTCAGGCCGGCGAGCAGTACTTC. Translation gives CSASEVRQAGEQYF.

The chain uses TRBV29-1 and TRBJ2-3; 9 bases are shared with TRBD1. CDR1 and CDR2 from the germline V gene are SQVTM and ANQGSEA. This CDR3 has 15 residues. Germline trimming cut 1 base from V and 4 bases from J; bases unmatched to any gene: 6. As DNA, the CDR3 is TGCAGCGTTGAAGCATGGACAGGGGAGCCAGATACGCAGTATTTT. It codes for CSVEAWTGEPDTQYF.

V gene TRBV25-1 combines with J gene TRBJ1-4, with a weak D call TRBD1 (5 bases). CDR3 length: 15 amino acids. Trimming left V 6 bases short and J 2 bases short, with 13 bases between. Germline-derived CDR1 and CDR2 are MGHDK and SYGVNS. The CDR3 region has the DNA TGTGCCAGCAGCGCCCCGGGACTGACTAATGAAAAACTGTTTTTT. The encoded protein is CASSAPGLTNEKLFF.

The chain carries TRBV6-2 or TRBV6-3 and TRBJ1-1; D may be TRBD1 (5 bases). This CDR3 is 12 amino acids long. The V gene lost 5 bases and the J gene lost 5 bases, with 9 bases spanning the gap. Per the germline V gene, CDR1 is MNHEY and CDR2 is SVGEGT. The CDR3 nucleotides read TGTGCCAGCAGTCCAGGGTGGACTGAAGCTTTCTTT. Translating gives CASSPGWTEAFF.

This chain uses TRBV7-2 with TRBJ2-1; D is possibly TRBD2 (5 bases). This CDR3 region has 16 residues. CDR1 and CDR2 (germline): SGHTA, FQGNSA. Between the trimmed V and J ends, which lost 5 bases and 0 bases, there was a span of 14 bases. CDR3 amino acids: CASSPRSASSYNEQFF. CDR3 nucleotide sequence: TGTGCCAGCAGCCCCCGTAGCGCTAGCTCCTACAATGAGCAGTTCTTC.

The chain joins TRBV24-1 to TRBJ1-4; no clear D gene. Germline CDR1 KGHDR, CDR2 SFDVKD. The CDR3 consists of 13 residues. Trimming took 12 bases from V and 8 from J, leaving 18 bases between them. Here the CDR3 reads CAPYMEIREKLFF. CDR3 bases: TGTGCCCCCTATATGGAGATAAGGGAAAAACTGTTTTTT.

CDR3 protein: CASSSGGDSYGYTF. The CDR3 nucleotides read TGCGCCAGCAGCTCGGGAGGGGATTCCTATGGCTACACCTTC. The rearrangement uses TRBV5-1 and TRBJ1-2; D is possibly TRBD1 (5 bases). The CDR3 is made up of 14 amino acids. Germline V gene lookup returns CDR1 SGHRS and CDR2 YFSETQ. Trimming removed 3 bases at V and 4 bases at J, with 13 bases between.

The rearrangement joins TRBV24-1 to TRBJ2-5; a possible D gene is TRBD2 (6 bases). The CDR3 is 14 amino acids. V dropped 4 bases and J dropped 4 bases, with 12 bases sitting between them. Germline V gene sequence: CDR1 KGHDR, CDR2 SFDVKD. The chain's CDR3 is CATSDPTSTETQYF. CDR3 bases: TGTGCCACCAGTGACCCAACTAGCACAGAGACCCAGTACTTC.

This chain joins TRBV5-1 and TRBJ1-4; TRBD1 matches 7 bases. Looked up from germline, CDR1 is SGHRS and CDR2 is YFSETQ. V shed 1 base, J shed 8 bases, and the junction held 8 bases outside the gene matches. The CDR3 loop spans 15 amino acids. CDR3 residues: CASSLNGQDSEKLFF. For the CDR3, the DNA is TGCGCCAGCAGCTTGAATGGACAGGACAGCGAAAAACTGTTTTTT.

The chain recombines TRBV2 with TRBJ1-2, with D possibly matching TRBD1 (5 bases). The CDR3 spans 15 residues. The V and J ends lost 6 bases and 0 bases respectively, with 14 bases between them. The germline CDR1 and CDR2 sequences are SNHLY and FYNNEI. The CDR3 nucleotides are TGTGCCAGCAGCCGGTCAGGGTTCCCTAACTATGGCTACACCTTC. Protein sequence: CASSRSGFPNYGYTF.

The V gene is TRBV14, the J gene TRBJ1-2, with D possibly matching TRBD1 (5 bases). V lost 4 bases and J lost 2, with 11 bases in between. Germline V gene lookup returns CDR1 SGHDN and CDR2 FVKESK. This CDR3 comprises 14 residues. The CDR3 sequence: CASSLGLGNYGYTF. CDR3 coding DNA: TGTGCCAGCAGCCTGGGACTGGGAAACTATGGCTACACCTTC.